This T cell receptor beta chain appears in the sequencing data of a study of CD8 T cells in Susac syndrome. Study-wide findings and caveats: The number of individuals included in the study's TCR sequencing and HLA analysis was acknowledged as relatively small.

It was with random hexamers that 0.5 to 1 ug RNA was reverse transcribed. A single record per CDR3 protein comes from TCRdb applying MiXCR to the immunoSEQ multiplex PCR reads. The table lists 70,000 to 75,000 distinct CDR3 sequences, around 93% of them singletons. Regarding this clonotype: Its specificity is not known.

V dropped 4 bases and J dropped 4 bases, with 10 bases sitting between them. Germline V gene lookup returns CDR1 SGHRS and CDR2 YFSETQ. The length of the CDR3 is 13 residues. High-throughput TCR beta sequencing covered peripheral CD8+ and CD4+ T cells. This sequence was found in a human donor with Susac syndrome. The chain uses TRBV5-1 and TRBJ2-3; tentatively, D is TRBD1 or TRBD2 (6 bases each). Sequenced sample: CD4+ T cells from PBMCs. The CDR3 loop is CASSVEGADTQYF. CDR3 nucleotides: TGCGCCAGCAGCGTGGAGGGGGCAGATACGCAGTATTTT.